Detailed here is one TCR beta chain. The data originate from a study of T cells after yellow fever vaccination. They built TCR cDNA with 5'RACE template switching, a step that put in a universal primer site and UMIs. TCRdb processed the 5' RACE reads anew with MiXCR; each CDR3 protein has one entry. The table shows 550,000 to 750,000 distinct CDR3 sequences, with approximately 15% occurring only once. The receptor was isolated from a man aged 30 to 39 who received the YFV17D yellow fever vaccine. Source: PBMCs, taken on the day of the yellow fever booster vaccination.

CDR3 DNA sequence: TGCGCCAGCAGCCCTGGAATAAACTACGAGCAGTACTTC. This translates into CASSPGINYEQYF. This chain links TRBV5-1 with TRBJ2-7, with D unclear. Deletions cut 4 bases from V and 3 bases from J, with 11 bases between. Germline lookup yields CDR1 SGHRS and CDR2 YFSETQ. The CDR3 is 13 residues long.